One sample yielded the 12 T cell receptor beta chains listed below, sequenced in a study of blood T cell repertoires in COVID-19. Here immunoSEQ multiplex PCR was the method, and the copy in TCRdb shows in-frame clones only, minus some. The table records roughly 38,000 clones, approximately 89% of them present only once. The sample taken for sequencing was peripheral blood. These receptor sequences come from a woman aged 70-85 years with acute or convalescent COVID-19.

This clone has only one observation. This sequence joins TRBV7-2 and TRBJ2-5; weak D call: TRBD1 (5 bases). V lost 5 bases to trimming and J lost 2 bases, with 6 bases between them. This CDR3 region has 12 residues. Germline CDR1 SGHTA, CDR2 FQGNSA. The CDR3 region is CASSRQQETQYF. For the CDR3, the DNA is TGTGCCAGCAGCCGACAGCAAGAGACCCAGTACTTC.

V and J are TRBV27 and TRBJ2-1, with 7 bases matching TRBD2. Trimming took 5 bases from V and 9 from J; bases not matched to a gene: 13. Germline CDR1 is MNHEY and CDR2 is SMNVEV (reference sequence). The CDR3 loop spans 15 amino acids. CDR3 sequence (DNA): TGTGCCAGCAGTAGAACTAGCTATCCGGGAGGTGAGCAGTTCTTC. Amino acid sequence: CASSRTSYPGGEQFF.

This sequence joins TRBV12-5 and TRBJ1-1; D gene unclear. Germline CDR1 and CDR2: LGHNT and FRNRAP. The CDR3 runs 12 residues. V gave up 7 bases and J gave up 5 bases, with 11 bases separating them. CDR3 DNA sequence: TGTGCTAGTGCCCCACGTCGGACTGAAGCTTTCTTT. The encoded protein is CASAPRRTEAFF. The entire variable domain, with the rest obtained from reference TRBV12-5 and TRBJ1-1, is as follows: DARVTQTPRHKVTEMGQEVTMRCQPILGHNTVFWYRQTMMQGLELLAYFRNRAPLDDSGMPKDRFSAEMPDATLATLKIQPSEPRDSAVYFCASAPRRTEAFFGQGTRLTVV.

The chain has TRBV7-9 and TRBJ1-5; D might be TRBD1 (5 bases). Germline-derived CDR1 and CDR2 are SEHNR and FQNEAQ (reference sequence). V was cut by 5 bases and J by 5 bases, with 19 bases left in between. The CDR3 is 16 residues long. CDR3 sequence (DNA): TGTGCCAGCAGCGGATCAACAGGCCCTCCGGATCAGCCCCAGCATTTT. Its translation is CASSGSTGPPDQPQHF.

This chain connects TRBV11-3 to TRBJ2-1; 10 bases line up with TRBD2. CDR1 SGHNT and CDR2 YENEEA come from the germline V gene. J lost 0 bases, V lost 3 bases, and 8 bases had no gene match. CDR3 size: 18 residues. CDR3 nucleotide sequence: TGTGCCAGCAGCTTCGTGACTAGCGGGCTGAGCTCCTACAATGAGCAGTTCTTC. Translating it yields CASSFVTSGLSSYNEQFF.

This chain connects TRBV6-5 to TRBJ1-6; TRBD1 matches 7 bases. The CDR3 has 13 amino acids. The germline gives CDR1 MNHEY, CDR2 SVGAGI. V was pared by 9 bases and J by 7 bases, with 6 bases of the junction left unmatched. CDR3 coding DNA: TGTGCCAGTTGGACAGGTCTAAATTCACCCCTCCACTTT. Protein product: CASWTGLNSPLHF.

The rearrangement links TRBV30 to TRBJ1-4, with 7 positions matching TRBD1. V gave up 8 bases and J gave up 8 bases; unmatched junction bases: 11. The germline gives CDR1 GTSNPN, CDR2 SVGIG (reference sequence). There are 13 residues in the CDR3. The CDR3 DNA reads as TGTGCCGGTGGACAGGTCCGGCGGGAAAAACTGTTTTTT. It translates to CAGGQVRREKLFF.

The chain carries TRBV18 and TRBJ1-1; 7 bases line up with TRBD1. The germline V gene encodes CDR1 KGHSH and CDR2 LQKENI. The CDR3 spans 15 residues. V shed 6 bases, J shed 5 bases, and the junction held 12 bases outside the gene matches. This CDR3 reads CASSPNRGDSTEAFF. The CDR3 region has the DNA TGTGCCAGCTCGCCCAACAGGGGAGATAGTACTGAAGCTTTCTTT.

This clone was found once. V is TRBV6-5 and J is TRBJ1-5; D perhaps matches TRBD1 (5 bases). CDR1 is MNHEY, CDR2 SVGAGI, per germline. Between the trimmed V and J ends, which lost 2 bases and 5 bases, there was a span of 10 bases. The CDR3 is 14 amino acids. In DNA, the CDR3 is TGTGCCAGCAGTTACCATCCGGGGGATCAGCCCCAGCATTTT. This encodes CASSYHPGDQPQHF.

In nucleotides, the CDR3 is TGCGCCAGCAGCCAAACAGGGCGTCCGGATCAGCCCCAGCATTTT. Translated: CASSQTGRPDQPQHF. V and J are TRBV5-1 and TRBJ1-5; perhaps TRBD1 as D (6 bases). CDR1 is SGHRS and CDR2 is YFSETQ in the germline V gene. This CDR3 region has 15 residues. Trimming cost V 4 bases and J 5 bases, with 16 bases left between them.

The CDR3 nucleotides are TGTGCCAGCAGCAAACAGGGGATCTCAGATACGCAGTATTTT. This encodes CASSKQGISDTQYF. The chain carries TRBV5-6 and TRBJ2-3; 7 bases are a match to TRBD1. This CDR3 is built from 14 residues. V was clipped by 4 bases and J by 4 bases; unmatched bases: 6. Germline CDR1 reads SGHDT; CDR2 reads YYEEEE.

The V gene is TRBV12-3 or TRBV12-4, the J gene TRBJ2-3; D unclear. The CDR3 totals 13 residues. Trimming removed 3 bases from V and 0 bases from J, with 4 bases in between. The CDR3 sequence is CASSFISTDTQYF. DNA for the CDR3: TGTGCCAGCAGTTTTATTAGCACAGATACGCAGTATTTT.